What follows describes a single T cell receptor beta chain. Its antigen is still unknown. Trimming removed 2 bases at V and 7 bases at J, with 11 bases between. The germline CDR1 and CDR2 sequences are SEHNR and FQNEAQ (reference sequence). The CDR3 has 14 amino acids. The table came from immunoSEQ multiplex PCR; TCRdb's copy has only in-frame clones and leaves some out. The sample lists approximately 19,000 clones; roughly 70% were seen once. This record comes from a study of graft-versus-host responses after intestinal transplantation. Overall study findings and caveats: GvH clones occurred in recipient marrow; some first appeared in ileum or blood.

Intraepithelial lymphocytes and lamina propria lymphocytes were released through processing of graft tissue. The J gene is TRBJ2-2, the V gene TRBV7-9; possible D gene TRBD2, 6 bases. Sequencing was performed on ileum tissue, taken 20 days after intestinal transplant. The origin of this receptor is a human patient who received an intestinal transplant, so some T cells may come from the graft donor. The CDR3 DNA is TGTGCCAGCAGCTTAACCTCCGGGAGCGGGGAGCTGTTTTTT. This codes for CASSLTSGSGELFF.